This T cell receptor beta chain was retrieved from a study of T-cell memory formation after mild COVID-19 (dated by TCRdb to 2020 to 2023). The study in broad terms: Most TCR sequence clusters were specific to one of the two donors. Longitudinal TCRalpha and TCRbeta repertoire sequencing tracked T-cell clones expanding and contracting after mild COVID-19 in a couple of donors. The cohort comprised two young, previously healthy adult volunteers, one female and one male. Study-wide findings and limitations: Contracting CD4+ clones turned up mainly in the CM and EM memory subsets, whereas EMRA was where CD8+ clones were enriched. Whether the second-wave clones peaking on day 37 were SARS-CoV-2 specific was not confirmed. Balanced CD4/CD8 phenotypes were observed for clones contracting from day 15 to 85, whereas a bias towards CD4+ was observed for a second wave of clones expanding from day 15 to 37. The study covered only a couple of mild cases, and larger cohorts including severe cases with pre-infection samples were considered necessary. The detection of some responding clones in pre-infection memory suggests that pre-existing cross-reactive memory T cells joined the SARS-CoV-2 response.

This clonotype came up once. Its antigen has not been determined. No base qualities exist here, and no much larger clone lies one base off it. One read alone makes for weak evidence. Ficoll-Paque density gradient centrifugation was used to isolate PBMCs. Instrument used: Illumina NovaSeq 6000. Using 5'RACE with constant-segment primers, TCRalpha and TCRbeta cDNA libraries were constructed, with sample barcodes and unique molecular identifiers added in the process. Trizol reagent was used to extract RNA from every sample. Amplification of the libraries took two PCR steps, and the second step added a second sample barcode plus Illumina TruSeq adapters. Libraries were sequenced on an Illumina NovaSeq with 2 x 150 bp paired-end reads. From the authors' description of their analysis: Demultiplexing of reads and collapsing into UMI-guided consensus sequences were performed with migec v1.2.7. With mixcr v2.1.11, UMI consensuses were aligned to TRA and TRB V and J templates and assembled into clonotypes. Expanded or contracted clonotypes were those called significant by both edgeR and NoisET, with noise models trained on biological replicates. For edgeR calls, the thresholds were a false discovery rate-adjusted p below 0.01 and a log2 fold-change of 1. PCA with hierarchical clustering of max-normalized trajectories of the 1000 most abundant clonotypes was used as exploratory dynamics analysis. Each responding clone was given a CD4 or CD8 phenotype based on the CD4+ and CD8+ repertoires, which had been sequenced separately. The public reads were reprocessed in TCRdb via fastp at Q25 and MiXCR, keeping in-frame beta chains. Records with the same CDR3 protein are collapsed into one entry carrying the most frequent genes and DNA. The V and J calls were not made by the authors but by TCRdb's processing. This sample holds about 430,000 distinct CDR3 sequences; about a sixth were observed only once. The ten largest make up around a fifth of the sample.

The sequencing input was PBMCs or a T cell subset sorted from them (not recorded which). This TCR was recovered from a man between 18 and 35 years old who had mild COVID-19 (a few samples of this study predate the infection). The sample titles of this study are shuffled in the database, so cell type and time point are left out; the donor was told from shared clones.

The CDR3 has the sequence CASGLGPNTEAFF. Read as DNA, the sequence is TGCGCCAGCGGTTTAGGGCCGAACACTGAAGCTTTCTTT. The chain links TRBV5-1 with TRBJ1-1; the D gene remains uncertain. V loses 7 bases of germline sequence and J loses 1 base, and the interval between the two ends is 11 bases. CDR3 length: 13 amino acids, cysteine to phenylalanine. Only the CDR3 DNA is retained, 39 bases long and in frame from the first base. CDR1 is given as SGHRS and CDR2 as YFSETQ, both from the germline V gene.